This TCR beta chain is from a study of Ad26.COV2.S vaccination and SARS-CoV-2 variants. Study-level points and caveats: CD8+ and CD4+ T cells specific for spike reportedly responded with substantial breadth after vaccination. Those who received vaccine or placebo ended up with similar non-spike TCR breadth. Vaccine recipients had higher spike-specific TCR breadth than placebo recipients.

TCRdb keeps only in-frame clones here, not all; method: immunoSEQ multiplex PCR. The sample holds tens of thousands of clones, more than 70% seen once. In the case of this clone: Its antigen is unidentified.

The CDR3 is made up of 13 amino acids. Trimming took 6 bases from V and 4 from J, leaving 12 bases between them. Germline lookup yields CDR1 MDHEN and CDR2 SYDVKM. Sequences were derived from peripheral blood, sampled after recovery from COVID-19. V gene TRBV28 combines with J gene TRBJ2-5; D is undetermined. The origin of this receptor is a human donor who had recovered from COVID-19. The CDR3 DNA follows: TGTGCCAGCAGCCTACCCCCAATAGAGACCCAGTACTTC. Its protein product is CASSLPPIETQYF.